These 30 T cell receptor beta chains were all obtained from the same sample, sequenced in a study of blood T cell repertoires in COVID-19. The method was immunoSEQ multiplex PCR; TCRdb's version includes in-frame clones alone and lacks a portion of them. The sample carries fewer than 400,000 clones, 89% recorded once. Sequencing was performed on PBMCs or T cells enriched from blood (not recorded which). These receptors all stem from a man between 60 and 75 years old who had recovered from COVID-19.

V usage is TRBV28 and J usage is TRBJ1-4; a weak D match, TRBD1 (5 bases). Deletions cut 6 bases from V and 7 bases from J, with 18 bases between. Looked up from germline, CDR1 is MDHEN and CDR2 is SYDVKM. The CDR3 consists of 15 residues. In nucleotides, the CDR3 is TGTGCCAGCAGCCTGTACGGGCAGGGTGGTGAAAAACTGTTTTTT. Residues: CASSLYGQGGEKLFF. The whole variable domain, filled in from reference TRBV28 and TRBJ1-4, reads DVKVTQSSRYLVKRTGEKVFLECVQDMDHENMFWYRQDPGLGLRLIYFSYDVKMKEKGDIPEGYSVSREKKERFSLILESASTNQTSMYLCASSLYGQGGEKLFFGSGTQLSVL.

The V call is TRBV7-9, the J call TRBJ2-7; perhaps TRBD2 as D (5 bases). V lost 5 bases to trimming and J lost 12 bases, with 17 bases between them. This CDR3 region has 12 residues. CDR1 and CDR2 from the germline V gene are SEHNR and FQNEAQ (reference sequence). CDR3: CASSRSADQAYF. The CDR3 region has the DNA TGTGCCAGCAGCCGTAGCGCAGACCAGGCGTACTTC. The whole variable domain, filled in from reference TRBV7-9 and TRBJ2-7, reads DTGVSQNPRHKITKRGQNVTFRCDPISEHNRLYWYRQTLGQGPEFLTYFQNEAQLEKSRLLSDRFSAERPKGSFSTLEIQRTEQGDSAMYLCASSRSADQAYFGPGTRLTVT.

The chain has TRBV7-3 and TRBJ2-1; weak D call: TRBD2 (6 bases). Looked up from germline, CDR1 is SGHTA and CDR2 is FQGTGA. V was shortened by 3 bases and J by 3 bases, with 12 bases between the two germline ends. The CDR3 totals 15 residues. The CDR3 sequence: CASSFGSGLYNEQFF. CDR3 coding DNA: TGTGCCAGCAGCTTTGGTTCGGGACTCTACAATGAGCAGTTCTTC.

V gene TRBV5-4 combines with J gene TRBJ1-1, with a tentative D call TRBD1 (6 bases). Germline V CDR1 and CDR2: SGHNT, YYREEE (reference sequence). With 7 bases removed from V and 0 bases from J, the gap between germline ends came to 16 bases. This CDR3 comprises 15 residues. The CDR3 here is CASLGIGQMNTEAFF. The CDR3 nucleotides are TGTGCCAGCCTGGGAATAGGACAGATGAACACTGAAGCTTTCTTT.

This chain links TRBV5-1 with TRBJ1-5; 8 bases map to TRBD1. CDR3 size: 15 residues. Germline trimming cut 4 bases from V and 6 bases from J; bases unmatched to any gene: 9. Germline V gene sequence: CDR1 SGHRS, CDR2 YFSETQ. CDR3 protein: CASSLDTGGGQPQHF. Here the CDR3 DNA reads TGCGCCAGCAGCCTGGATACAGGGGGTGGTCAGCCCCAGCATTTT.

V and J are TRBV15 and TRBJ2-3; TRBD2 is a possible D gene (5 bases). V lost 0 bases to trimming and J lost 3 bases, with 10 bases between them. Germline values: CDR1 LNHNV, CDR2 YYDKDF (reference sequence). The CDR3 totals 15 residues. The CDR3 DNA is TGTGCCACCAGCAGAGATATGACGGGGACAGATACGCAGTATTTT. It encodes CATSRDMTGTDTQYF.

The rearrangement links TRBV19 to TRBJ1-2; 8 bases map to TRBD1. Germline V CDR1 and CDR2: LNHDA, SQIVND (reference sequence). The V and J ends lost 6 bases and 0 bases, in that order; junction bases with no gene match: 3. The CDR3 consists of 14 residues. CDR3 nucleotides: TGTGCCAGTAGCCAGGGGGCACCTAACTATGGCTACACCTTC. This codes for CASSQGAPNYGYTF.

CDR3 in DNA: TGTGCCTGGAGTTTGGGAGGGTTCAACTCACCCCTCCACTTT. The encoded protein is CAWSLGGFNSPLHF. V usage is TRBV30 and J usage is TRBJ1-6; the D is unclear. The germline V and J ends were trimmed by 2 bases and 10 bases, with 15 bases remaining between them. The CDR3 runs 14 residues. The germline V gene encodes CDR1 GTSNPN and CDR2 SVGIG (reference sequence).

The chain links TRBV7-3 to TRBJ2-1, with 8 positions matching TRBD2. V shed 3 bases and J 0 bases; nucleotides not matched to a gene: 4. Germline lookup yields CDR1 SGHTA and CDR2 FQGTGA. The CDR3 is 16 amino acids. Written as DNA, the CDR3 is TGTGCCAGCAGCTTTTTAGCGGGGAGCTCCTACAATGAGCAGTTCTTC. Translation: CASSFLAGSSYNEQFF. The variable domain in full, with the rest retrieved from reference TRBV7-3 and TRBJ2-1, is GAGVSQTPSNKVTEKGKYVELRCDPISGHTALYWYRQSLGQGPEFLIYFQGTGAADDSGLPNDRFFAVRPEGSVSTLKIQRTERGDSAVYLCASSFLAGSSYNEQFFGPGTRLTVL.

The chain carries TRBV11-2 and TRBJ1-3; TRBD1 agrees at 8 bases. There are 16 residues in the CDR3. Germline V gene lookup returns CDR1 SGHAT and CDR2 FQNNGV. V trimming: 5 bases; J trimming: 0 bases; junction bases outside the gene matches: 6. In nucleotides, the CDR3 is TGTGCCAGCAGCATGACAGGGGCTTTCTCTGGAAACACCATATATTTT. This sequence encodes CASSMTGAFSGNTIYF.

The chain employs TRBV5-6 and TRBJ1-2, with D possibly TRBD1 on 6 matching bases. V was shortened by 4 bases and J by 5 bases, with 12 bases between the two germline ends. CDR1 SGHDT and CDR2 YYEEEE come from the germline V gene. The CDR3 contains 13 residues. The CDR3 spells CASSQDRLYGYTF. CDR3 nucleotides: TGTGCCAGCAGCCAGGACAGATTATATGGCTACACCTTC.

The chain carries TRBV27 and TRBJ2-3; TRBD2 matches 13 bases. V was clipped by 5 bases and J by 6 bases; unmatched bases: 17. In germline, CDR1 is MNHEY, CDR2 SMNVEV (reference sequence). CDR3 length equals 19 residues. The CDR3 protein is CASSTTRTSGRGGRDTQYF. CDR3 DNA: TGTGCCAGCAGTACCACCCGGACTAGCGGGAGAGGGGGGCGGGATACGCAGTATTTT.

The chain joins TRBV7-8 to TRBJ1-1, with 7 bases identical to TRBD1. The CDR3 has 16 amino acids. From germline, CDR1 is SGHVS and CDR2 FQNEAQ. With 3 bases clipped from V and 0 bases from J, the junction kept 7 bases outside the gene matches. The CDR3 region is CASSLRAGGLNTEAFF. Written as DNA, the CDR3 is TGTGCCAGCAGCTTGAGGGCAGGGGGTTTGAACACTGAAGCTTTCTTT.

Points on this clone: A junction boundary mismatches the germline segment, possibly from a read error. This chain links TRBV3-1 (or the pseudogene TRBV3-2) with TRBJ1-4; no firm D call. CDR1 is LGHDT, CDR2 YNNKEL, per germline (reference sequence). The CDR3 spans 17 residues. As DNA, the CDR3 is TGTGCCAGCAGCGAAGAGGCTTCCAATACAACTAATGAAAAACTGTTTTTT. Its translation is CASSEEASNTTNEKLFF.

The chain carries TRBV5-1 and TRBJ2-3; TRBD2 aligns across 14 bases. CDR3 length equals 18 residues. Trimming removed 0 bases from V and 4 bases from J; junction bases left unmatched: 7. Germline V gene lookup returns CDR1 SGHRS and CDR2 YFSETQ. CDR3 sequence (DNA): TGCGCCAGCAGCTTGGAGGTGACTAGCGGGAGGGCCCCAGATACGCAGTATTTT. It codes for CASSLEVTSGRAPDTQYF.

The CDR3, as DNA: TGTGCCAGCAGCTTAGGGCGGCCTGGGGGAGGGCCCTCAACAGATACGCAGTATTTT. Translation gives CASSLGRPGGGPSTDTQYF. This chain uses TRBV7-3 with TRBJ2-3; the match to TRBD2 covers 7 bases. V shed 2 bases and J 3 bases; nucleotides not matched to a gene: 17. Germline CDR1 is SGHTA and CDR2 is FQGTGA. This CDR3 region has 19 residues.

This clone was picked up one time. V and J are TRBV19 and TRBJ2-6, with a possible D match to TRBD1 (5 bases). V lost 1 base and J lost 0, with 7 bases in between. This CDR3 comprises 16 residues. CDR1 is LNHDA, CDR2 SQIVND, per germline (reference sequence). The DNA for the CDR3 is TGTGCCAGTAGTATAGGACAGCTCTCTGGGGCCAACGTCCTGACTTTC. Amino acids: CASSIGQLSGANVLTF. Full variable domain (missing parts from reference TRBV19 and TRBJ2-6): DGGITQSPKYLFRKEGQNVTLSCEQNLNHDAMYWYRQDPGQGLRLIYYSQIVNDFQKGDIAEGYSVSREKKESFPLTVTSAQKNPTAFYLCASSIGQLSGANVLTFGAGSRLTVL.

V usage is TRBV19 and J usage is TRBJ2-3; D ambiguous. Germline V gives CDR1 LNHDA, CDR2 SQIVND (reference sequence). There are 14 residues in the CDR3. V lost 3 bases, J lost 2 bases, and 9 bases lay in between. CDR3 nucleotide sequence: TGTGCCAGTAGTATTCCAGGCTACACAGATACGCAGTATTTT. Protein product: CASSIPGYTDTQYF.

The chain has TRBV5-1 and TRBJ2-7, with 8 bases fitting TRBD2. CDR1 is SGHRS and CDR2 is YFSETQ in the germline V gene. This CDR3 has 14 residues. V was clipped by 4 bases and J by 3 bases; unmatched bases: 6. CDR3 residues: CASSPREGHYEQYF. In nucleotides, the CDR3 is TGCGCCAGCAGCCCACGGGAGGGTCACTACGAGCAGTACTTC.

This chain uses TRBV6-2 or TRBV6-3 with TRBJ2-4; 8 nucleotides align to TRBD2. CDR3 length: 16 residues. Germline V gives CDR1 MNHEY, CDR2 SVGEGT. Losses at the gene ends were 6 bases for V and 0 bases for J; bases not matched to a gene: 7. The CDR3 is CASSREGNLAKNIQYF. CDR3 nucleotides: TGTGCCAGCAGCCGGGAGGGTAATCTAGCCAAAAACATTCAGTACTTC.

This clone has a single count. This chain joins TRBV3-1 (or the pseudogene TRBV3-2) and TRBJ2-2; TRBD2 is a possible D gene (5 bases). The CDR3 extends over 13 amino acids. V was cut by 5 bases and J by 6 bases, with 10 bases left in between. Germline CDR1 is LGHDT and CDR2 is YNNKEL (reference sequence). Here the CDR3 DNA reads TGTGCCAGCAGCTTCAGAGGGCCCGGGGAGCTGTTTTTT. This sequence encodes CASSFRGPGELFF.

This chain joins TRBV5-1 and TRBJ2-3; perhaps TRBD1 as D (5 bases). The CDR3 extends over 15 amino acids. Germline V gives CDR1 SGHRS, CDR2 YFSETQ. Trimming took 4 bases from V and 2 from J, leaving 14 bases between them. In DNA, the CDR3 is TGCGCCAGCAGCCTAAGAGACAGTGCCACAGATACGCAGTATTTT. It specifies CASSLRDSATDTQYF. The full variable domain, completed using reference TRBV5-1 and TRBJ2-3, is KAGVTQTPRYLIKTRGQQVTLSCSPISGHRSVSWYQQTPGQGLQFLFEYFSETQRNKGNFPGRFSGRQFSNSRSEMNVSTLELGDSALYLCASSLRDSATDTQYFGPGTRLTVL.

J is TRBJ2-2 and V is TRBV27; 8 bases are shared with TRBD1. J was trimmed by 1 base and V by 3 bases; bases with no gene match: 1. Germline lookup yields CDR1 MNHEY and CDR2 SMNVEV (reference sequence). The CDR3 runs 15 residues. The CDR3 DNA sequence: TGTGCCAGCAGTTTCGGGACAGGGAACACCGGGGAGCTGTTTTTT. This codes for CASSFGTGNTGELFF.

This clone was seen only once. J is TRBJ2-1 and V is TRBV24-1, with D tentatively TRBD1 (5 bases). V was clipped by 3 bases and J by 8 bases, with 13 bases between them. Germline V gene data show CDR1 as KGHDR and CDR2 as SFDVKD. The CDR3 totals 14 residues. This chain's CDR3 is CATSDVQVWDEQFF. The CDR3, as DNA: TGTGCCACCAGTGATGTACAGGTTTGGGATGAGCAGTTCTTC.

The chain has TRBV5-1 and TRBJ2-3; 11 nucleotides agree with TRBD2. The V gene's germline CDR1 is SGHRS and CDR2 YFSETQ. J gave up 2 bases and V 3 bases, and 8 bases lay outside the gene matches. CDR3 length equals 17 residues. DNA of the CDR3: TGCGCCAGCAGCTCCGCAAAGACTAGCGGGAACACAGATACGCAGTATTTT. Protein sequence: CASSSAKTSGNTDTQYF.

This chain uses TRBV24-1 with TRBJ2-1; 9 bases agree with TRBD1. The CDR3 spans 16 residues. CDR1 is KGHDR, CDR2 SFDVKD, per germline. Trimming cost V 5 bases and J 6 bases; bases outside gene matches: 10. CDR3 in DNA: TGTGCCACCAGTGCGTCCCCGGGACAGGGACCCAATGAGCAGTTCTTC. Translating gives CATSASPGQGPNEQFF.

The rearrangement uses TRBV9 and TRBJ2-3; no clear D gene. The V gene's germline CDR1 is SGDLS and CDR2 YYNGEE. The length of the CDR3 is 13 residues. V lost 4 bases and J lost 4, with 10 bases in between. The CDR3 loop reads CASSSSSADTQYF. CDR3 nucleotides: TGTGCCAGCAGCTCTTCTAGTGCAGATACGCAGTATTTT. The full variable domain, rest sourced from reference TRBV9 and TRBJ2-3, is DSGVTQTPKHLITATGQRVTLRCSPRSGDLSVYWYQQSLDQGLQFLIQYYNGEERAKGNILERFSAQQFPDLHSELNLSSLELGDSALYFCASSSSSADTQYFGPGTRLTVL.

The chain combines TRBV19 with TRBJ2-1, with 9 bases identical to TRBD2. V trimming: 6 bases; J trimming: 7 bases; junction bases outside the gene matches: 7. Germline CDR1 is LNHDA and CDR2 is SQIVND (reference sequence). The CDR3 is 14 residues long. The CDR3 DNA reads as TGTGCCAGTAGAGTGGCGGGAGGGCGGAATGAGCAGTTCTTC. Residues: CASRVAGGRNEQFF.

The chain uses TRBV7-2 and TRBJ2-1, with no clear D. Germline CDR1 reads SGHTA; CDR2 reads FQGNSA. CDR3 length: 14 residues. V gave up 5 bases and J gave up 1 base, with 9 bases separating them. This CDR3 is CASSTRVSYNEQFF. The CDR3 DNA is TGTGCCAGCAGCACTCGGGTATCCTACAATGAGCAGTTCTTC. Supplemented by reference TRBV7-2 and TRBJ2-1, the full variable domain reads GAGVSQSPSNKVTEKGKDVELRCDPISGHTALYWYRQSLGQGLEFLIYFQGNSAPDKSGLPSDRFSAERTGGSVSTLTIQRTQQEDSAVYLCASSTRVSYNEQFFGPGTRLTVL.

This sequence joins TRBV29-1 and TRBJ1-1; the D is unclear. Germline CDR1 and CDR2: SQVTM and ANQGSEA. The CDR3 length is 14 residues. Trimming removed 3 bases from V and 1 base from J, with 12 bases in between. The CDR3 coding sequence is TGCAGCGTTGATGGAGTCGGATCGAACACTGAAGCTTTCTTT. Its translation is CSVDGVGSNTEAFF.